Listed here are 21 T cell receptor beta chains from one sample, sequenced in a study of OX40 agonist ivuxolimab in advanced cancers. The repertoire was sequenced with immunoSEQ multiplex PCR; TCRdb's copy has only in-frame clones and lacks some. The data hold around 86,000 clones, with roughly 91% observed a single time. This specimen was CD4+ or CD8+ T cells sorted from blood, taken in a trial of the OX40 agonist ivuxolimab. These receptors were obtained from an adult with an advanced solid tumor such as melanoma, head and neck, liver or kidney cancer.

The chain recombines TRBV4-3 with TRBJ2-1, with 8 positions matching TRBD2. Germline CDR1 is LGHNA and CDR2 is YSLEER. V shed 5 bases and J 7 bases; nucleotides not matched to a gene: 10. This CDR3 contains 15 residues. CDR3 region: CASSGFSGGPNEQFF. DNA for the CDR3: TGCGCCAGCAGCGGATTCAGCGGGGGCCCAAATGAGCAGTTCTTC.

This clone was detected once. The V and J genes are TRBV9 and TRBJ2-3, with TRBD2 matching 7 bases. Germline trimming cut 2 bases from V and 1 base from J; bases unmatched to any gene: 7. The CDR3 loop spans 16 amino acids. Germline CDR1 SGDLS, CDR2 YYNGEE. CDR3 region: CASSVPKRGGTDTQYF. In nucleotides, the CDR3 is TGTGCCAGCAGCGTGCCCAAGCGGGGAGGCACAGATACGCAGTATTTT. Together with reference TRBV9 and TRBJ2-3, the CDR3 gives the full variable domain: DSGVTQTPKHLITATGQRVTLRCSPRSGDLSVYWYQQSLDQGLQFLIQYYNGEERAKGNILERFSAQQFPDLHSELNLSSLELGDSALYFCASSVPKRGGTDTQYFGPGTRLTVL.

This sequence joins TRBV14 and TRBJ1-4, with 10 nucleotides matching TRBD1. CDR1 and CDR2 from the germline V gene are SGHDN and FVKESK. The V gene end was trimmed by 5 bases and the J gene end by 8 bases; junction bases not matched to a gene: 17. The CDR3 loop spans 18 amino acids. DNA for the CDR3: TGTGCCAGCAGCGCACATATACTACGACAGGGGGCACGCGAAAAACTGTTTTTT. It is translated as CASSAHILRQGAREKLFF.

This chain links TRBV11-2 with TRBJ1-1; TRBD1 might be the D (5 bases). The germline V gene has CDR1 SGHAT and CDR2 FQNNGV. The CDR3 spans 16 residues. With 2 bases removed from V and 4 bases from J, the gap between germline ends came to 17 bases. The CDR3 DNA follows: TGTGCCAGCAGCTTACCAGTGGTAAGGGGAAGCACTGAAGCTTTCTTT. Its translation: CASSLPVVRGSTEAFF.

CDR3 DNA: TGTGCCAGCAGCACCCTCGAGGGCTACACCTTC. Translated: CASSTLEGYTF. This rearrangement joins TRBV9 to TRBJ1-2; D ambiguous. The CDR3 is 11 residues long. Germline CDR1 is SGDLS and CDR2 is YYNGEE. Deletions cut 4 bases from V and 8 bases from J, with 9 bases between.

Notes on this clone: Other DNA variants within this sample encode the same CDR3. CDR3 coding DNA: TGTGCCAGCAGCTTAGGGGGGGATGGCTACACCTTC. Its protein is CASSLGGDGYTF. The chain employs TRBV11-2 and TRBJ1-2, with TRBD1 as a possible D gene (5 bases). The V end was cut by 1 base, the J end by 6 bases, with 6 bases between. The germline V gene encodes CDR1 SGHAT and CDR2 FQNNGV. This CDR3 spans 12 amino acids.

CDR3 in DNA: TGTGCCAGTAGTAGTGGGACAGGGGTCCGGGAGACCCAGTACTTC. Protein: CASSSGTGVRETQYF. The chain combines TRBV19 with TRBJ2-5; 10 positions agree with TRBD1. Germline CDR1 reads LNHDA; CDR2 reads SQIVND (reference sequence). This CDR3 is built from 15 residues. J gave up 5 bases and V 4 bases, and 7 bases lay outside the gene matches.

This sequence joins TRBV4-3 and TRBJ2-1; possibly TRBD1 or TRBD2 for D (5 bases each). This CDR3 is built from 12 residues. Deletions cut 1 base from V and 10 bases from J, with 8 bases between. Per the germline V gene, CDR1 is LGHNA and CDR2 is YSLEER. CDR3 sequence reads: CASSQGGYEQFF. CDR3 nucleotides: TGCGCCAGCAGCCAAGGGGGGTACGAGCAGTTCTTC.

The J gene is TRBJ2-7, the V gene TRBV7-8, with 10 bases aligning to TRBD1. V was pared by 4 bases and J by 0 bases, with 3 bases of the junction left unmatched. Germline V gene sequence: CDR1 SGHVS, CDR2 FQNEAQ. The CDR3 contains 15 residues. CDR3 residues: CASSSGTGASYEQYF. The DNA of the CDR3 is TGTGCCAGCAGCTCCGGGACAGGGGCCTCCTACGAGCAGTACTTC.

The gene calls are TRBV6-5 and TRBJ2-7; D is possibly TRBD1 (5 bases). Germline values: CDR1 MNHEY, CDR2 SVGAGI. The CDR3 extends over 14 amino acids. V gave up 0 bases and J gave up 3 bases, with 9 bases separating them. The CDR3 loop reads CASSYSIQGYEQYF. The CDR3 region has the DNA TGTGCCAGCAGTTACTCGATCCAGGGCTACGAGCAGTACTTC.

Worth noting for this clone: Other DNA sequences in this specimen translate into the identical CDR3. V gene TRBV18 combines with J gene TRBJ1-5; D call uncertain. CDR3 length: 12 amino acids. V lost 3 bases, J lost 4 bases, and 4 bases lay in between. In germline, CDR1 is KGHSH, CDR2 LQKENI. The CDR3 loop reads CASSPPNQPQHF. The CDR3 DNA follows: TGTGCCAGCTCACCCCCGAATCAGCCCCAGCATTTT.

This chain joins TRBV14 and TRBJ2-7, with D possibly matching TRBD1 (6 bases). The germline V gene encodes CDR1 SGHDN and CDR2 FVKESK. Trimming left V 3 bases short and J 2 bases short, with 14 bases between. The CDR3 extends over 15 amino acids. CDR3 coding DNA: TGTGCCAGCAGCCATAGGACAGAACTACCCTACGAGCAGTACTTC. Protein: CASSHRTELPYEQYF.

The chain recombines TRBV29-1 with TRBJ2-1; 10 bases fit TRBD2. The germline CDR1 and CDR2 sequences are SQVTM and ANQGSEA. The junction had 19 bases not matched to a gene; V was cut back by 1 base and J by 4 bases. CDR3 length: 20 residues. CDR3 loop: CSVEGLDGWASGRYYNEQFF. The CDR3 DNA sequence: TGCAGCGTTGAAGGTTTGGACGGGTGGGCTAGCGGGAGATATTACAATGAGCAGTTCTTC.

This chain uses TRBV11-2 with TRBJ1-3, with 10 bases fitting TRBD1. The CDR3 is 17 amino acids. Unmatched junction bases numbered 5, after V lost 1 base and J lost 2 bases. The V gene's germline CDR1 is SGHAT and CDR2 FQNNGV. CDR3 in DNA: TGTGCCAGCAGCTTAGGTCCCGGACAGGGGGCTGGAAACACCATATATTTT. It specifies CASSLGPGQGAGNTIYF.

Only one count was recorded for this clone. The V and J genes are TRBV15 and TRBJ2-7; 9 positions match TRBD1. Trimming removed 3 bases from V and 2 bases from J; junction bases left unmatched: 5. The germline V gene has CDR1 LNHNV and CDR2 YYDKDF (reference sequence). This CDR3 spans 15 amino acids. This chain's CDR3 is CATSRGTGSPYEQYF. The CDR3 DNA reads TGTGCCACCAGCAGGGGGACAGGGTCACCCTACGAGCAGTACTTC.

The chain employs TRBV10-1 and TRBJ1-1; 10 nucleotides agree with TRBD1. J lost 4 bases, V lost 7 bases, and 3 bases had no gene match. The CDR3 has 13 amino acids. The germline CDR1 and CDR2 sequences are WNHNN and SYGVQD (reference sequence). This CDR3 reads CASNGQGGTEAFF. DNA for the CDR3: TGCGCCAGCAATGGACAGGGGGGCACTGAAGCTTTCTTT.

CDR3 sequence: CASSRTTGQKVLYYGYTF. DNA of the CDR3: TGTGCCAGCAGCCGGACCACGGGACAGAAGGTTTTATACTATGGCTACACCTTC. The chain uses TRBV14 and TRBJ1-2; TRBD1 agrees at 7 bases. Germline V gives CDR1 SGHDN, CDR2 FVKESK. V was clipped by 4 bases and J by 3 bases; unmatched bases: 17. This CDR3 has 18 amino acids.

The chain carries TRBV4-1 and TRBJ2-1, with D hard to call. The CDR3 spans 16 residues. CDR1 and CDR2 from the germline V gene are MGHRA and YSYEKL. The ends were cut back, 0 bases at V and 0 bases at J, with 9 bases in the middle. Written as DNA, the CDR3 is TGCGCCAGCAGCCAAGATAAGCTACTCTCCTACAATGAGCAGTTCTTC. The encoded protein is CASSQDKLLSYNEQFF.

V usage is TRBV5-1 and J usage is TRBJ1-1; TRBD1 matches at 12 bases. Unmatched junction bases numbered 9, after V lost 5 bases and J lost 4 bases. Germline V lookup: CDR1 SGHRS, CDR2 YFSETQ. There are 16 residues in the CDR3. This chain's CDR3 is CASRPPGQGAATEAFF. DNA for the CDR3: TGCGCCAGCAGACCTCCGGGACAGGGGGCGGCCACTGAAGCTTTCTTT.

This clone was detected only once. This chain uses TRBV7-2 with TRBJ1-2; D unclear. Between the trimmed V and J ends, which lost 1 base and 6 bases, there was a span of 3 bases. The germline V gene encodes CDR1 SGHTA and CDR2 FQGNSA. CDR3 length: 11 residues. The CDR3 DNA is TGTGCCAGCAGCTTAGGGGATGGCTACACCTTC. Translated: CASSLGDGYTF.

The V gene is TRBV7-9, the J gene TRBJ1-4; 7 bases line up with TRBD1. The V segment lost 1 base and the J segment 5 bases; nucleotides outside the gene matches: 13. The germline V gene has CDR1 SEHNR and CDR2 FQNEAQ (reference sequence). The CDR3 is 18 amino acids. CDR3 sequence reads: CASSLVRDRQILNEKLFF. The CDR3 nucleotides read TGTGCCAGCAGCTTAGTACGGGACAGACAAATACTCAATGAAAAACTGTTTTTT.